This T cell receptor beta chain was found in a study of Ad26.COV2.S vaccination and SARS-CoV-2 variants (dated by TCRdb to about 2021). About the investigation overall: Vaccine-arm donors were drawn from COV1001, a multicentre, randomized, double-blind, placebo-controlled phase I-IIa trial of Ad26.COV2.S in healthy adults. Ad26.COV2.S was administered intramuscularly at a dose of 5x10^10 or 1x10^11 viral particles, either as one shot or as two shots given 56 days apart. A total of 32 samples were included in the TCR-sequenced set, comprising about 20 Ad26.COV2.S vaccine recipients, 5 placebo recipients and 8 SARS-CoV-2 convalescent individuals. Investigators remained blinded to trial group allocation during experiments and outcome assessment. Participants in the trial were split at random into five groups of five each, receiving low-dose or high-dose Ad26.COV2.S once or twice, or else placebo on both occasions. TCRbeta repertoire sequencing served as the tool for gauging how specific and how broad the SARS-CoV-2-reactive T cell receptors were following Ad26.COV2.S vaccination. Results the study describes overall, beyond this receptor: It was noted by the authors that total T cell responses may have been underestimated by the TCR breadth and depth analyses. After vaccination, substantial breadth of spike-specific CD8+ and CD4+ T cell responses was reported. Higher spike-specific TCR breadth was observed in Ad26.COV2.S recipients than in placebo recipients (P = 0.0014). Vaccine and placebo recipients had similar non-spike TCR breadth, a finding consistent with the vaccine containing only spike. The study was not powered to compare responses between vaccine doses or regimens.

Sample treatment or condition, as interpreted from the label and publication: some 20 received Ad26.COV2.S at low or high dose, single or two shots; 5 received placebo; per-sample allocation not given. For vaccine and placebo recipients, the sequenced repertoires came from samples collected on day 63 after the first injection. In Cohort 1b, around 23 adults aged 18-55 years were enrolled at a single site in Boston, USA, between 29 July and 7 August 2020. Ad26.COV2.S was a replication-incompetent adenovirus type 26 vector that expressed a prefusion-stabilized SARS-CoV-2 spike protein derived from the original Wuhan strain. TCRbeta CDR3 regions were sequenced with the immunoSEQ Assay. After extraction, genomic DNA underwent amplification by bias-controlled multiplex PCR, followed by high-throughput sequencing. The source study handled its data this way. To quantify the absolute abundance of every unique TCRbeta CDR3 region, sequences were collapsed and filtered. Usable DNA was measured by amplifying reference genes present in all nucleated cells, and TCRbeta template counts were normalized to that usable DNA to estimate T cell fraction. Repertoire TCRs were annotated as SARS-CoV-2-specific when V gene, CDR3 amino acid sequence and J gene were exactly matched to a known reactive TCR set. The reference SARS-CoV-2 TCR set was derived from MIRA and filtered for enrichment in COVID-19-positive ImmuneCODE repertoires, a step that removed public or cross-reactive TCRs. Using the MIRA antigens, annotated TCRs were further analysed by specific ORF or by position within an ORF. Breadth was defined as the number of annotated unique rearrangements divided by the total number of unique productive rearrangements, and depth was defined as the summed frequency of the annotated unique rearrangements. Two-sided Wilcoxon rank-sum tests were used to compare TCR breadth between groups. TCRdb holds this immuneACCESS table with in-frame rearrangements only. Some clones are missing; in checked studies, unresolved V genes explain under half, and the rest has no known cause. V and J calls and clone size are given by that table; D and trimming were obtained from the DNA. For this sample there are over 400,000 clones; about 92% appear just once. Around 1.7% of the sample rests with the top ten.

With regard to this clone: Its antigen remains undetermined. Per-nucleotide qualities are absent, and no much larger clonotype sits a single base away.

There are 15 amino acids in the CDR3, from cysteine to phenylalanine inclusive. The CDR3 DNA has 45 bases and is translated from base 1. For this chain, trimming is 2 bases at the V end and 6 bases at the J end, and the number of junction bases without a gene match is 6. CDR1 and CDR2, per the germline V gene, are SNHLY and FYNNEI. The sequences come from peripheral blood, collected in a trial of Ad26.COV2.S vaccine versus placebo. The sequence joins TRBV2 to TRBJ1-2; TRBD1 aligns with 10 central bases. The TCR sequence derives from a person aged 18-60 years who received the Ad26.COV2.S COVID-19 vaccine or a placebo. Here is the DNA: TGTGCCAGCAGTGAAAACGGACAGGGGGGGGATGGCTACACCTTC. Protein translation: CASSENGQGGDGYTF.